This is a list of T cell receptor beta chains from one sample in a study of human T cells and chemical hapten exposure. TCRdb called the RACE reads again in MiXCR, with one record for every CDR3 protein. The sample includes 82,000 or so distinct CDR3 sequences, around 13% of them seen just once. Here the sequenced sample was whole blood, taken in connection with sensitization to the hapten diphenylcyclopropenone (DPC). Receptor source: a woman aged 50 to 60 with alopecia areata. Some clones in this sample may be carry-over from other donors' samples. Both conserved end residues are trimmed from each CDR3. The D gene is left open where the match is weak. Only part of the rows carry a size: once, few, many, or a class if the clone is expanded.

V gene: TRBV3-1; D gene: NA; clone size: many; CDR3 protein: ASSLPEQGRGYT
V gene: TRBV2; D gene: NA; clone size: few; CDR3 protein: ASSEAPRSWGQY
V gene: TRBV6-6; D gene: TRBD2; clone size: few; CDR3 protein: ASSRLAGVYEQY
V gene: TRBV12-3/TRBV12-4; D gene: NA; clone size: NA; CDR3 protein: ASSLGRTLSYEQY
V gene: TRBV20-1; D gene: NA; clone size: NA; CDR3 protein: SARGGDKETQY
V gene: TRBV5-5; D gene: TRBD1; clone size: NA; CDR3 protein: ASSLRGSWTGGASDTQY
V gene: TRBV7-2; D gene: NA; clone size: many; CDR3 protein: ASSLGAGRPNF
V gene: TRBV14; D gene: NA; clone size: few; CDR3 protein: ASSQEVRVNYGYT
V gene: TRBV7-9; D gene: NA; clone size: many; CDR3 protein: ASNSLGGWTEAF
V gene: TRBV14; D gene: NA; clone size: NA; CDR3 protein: ASSKLFQETQY
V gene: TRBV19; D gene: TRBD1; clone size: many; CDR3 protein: ASTLGQRMNTEAF
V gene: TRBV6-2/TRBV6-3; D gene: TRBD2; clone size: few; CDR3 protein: ASGSSVSGSHEQY
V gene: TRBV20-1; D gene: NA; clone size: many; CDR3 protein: SARDQGILDTQY
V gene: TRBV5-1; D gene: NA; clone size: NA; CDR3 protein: ASSLDVSGANVLT
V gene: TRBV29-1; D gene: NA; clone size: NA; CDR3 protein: SVENENSYNEQF
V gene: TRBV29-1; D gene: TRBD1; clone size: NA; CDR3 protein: SVGQGKAYEQY
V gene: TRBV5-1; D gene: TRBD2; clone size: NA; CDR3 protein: ASRTGLAESTDTQY
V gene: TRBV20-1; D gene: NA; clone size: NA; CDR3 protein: SARRGTTVSNQPQH
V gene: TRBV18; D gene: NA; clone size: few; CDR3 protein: ASSGSRLNTEAF
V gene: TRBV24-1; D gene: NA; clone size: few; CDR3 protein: ATSDLLGSRNQPQH
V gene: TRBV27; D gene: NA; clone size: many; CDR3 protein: ASSLSDPGGGPYEQY
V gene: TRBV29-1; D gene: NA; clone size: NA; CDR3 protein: SVEAGMGYT
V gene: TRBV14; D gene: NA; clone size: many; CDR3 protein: ASSQVGIDGYT
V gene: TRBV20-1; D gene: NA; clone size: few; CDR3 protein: SARGAGGQETQY
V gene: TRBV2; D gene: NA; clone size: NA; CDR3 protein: ASTDGRLNTEAF
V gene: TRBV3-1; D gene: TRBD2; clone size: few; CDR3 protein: ASSLGLAGADGGEQY
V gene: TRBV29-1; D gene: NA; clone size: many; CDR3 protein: SVEPAGTDTQY
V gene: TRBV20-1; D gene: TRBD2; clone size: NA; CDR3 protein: SARGGIAHEQY
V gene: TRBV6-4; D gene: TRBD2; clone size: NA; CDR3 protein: ASSKTSGRSYNEQF
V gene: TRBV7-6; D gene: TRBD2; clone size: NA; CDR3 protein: ASSKKGTSNSGEQF
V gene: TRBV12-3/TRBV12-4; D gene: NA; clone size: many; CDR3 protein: ASSSRHGTDSNQPQH
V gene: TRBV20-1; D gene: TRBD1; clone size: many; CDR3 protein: SAGTGLRQPQH